The 25 T cell receptor beta chains below come from one sample, sequenced in a study of T cells after posttransplantation cyclophosphamide. This table comes from immunoSEQ multiplex PCR, and its TCRdb copy is limited to in-frame clones, with some not included. Here the sample spans 3,000 to 4,000 clones, 75% to 85% being singletons. The sequencing sample was made of memory CD8+ T cells sorted from blood. Every receptor here comes from a woman aged 55-75 years in good health, CMV-negative, and a related stem cell transplant donor.

The genes are TRBV13 and TRBJ1-2, with TRBD1 as a possible D gene (6 bases). V was pared by 3 bases and J by 2 bases, with 10 bases between. The germline V gene encodes CDR1 PRHDT and CDR2 FYEKMQ (reference sequence). This CDR3 has 14 amino acids. CDR3: CASSFQGTNYGYTF. CDR3 nucleotides: TGTGCCAGCAGCTTCCAGGGGACAAACTATGGCTACACCTTC.

This clone has more than one count but fewer than ten. The rearrangement joins TRBV2 to TRBJ2-7; D possibly corresponds to TRBD2 (6 bases). The CDR3 length is 14 residues. Germline V gene data show CDR1 as SNHLY and CDR2 as FYNNEI. Trimming took off 6 bases at V and 0 bases at J, with 12 bases between the two ends. CDR3 sequence: CASRARDFSYEQYF. CDR3 DNA: TGTGCCAGCAGGGCCCGGGACTTCTCCTACGAGCAGTACTTC. The full variable domain, in which reference TRBV2 and TRBJ2-7 provide the parts outside the CDR3, is EPEVTQTPSHQVTQMGQEVILRCVPISNHLYFYWYRQILGQKVEFLVSFYNNEISEKSEIFDDQFSVERPDGSNFTLKIRSTKLEDSAMYFCASRARDFSYEQYFGPGTRLTVT.

This clone was detected only once. V and J are TRBV21-1 and TRBJ2-7; the table names TRBD1, a call not compared with the DNA. TRBV21-1 is given as a pseudogene. The CDR3 spans 16 residues. Here the CDR3 DNA reads TGTGCCAGCAGCGGACGAGGGGGACAGGGGCCCTACGAGCAGTACGTC. Translating it yields CASSGRGGQGPYEQYV.

The chain employs TRBV7-6 and TRBJ1-3; D is unresolved. Trimming took 3 bases from V and 4 from J, leaving 7 bases between them. CDR1 is SGHVS and CDR2 is FNYEAQ in the germline V gene. This CDR3 region has 13 residues. In DNA form, the CDR3 reads TGTGCCAGCAGCTTGTACAACGGAAACACCATATATTTT. Translating gives CASSLYNGNTIYF.

The gene calls are TRBV2 and TRBJ2-5; TRBD2 might be the D (7 bases). V lost 6 bases, J lost 4 bases, and 15 bases lay in between. This CDR3 contains 14 residues. Germline V gene sequence: CDR1 SNHLY, CDR2 FYNNEI. The CDR3 nucleotides read TGTGCCAGCAGCTCCCCGGGGGGCGGAGAGACCCAGTACTTC. Encoded protein: CASSSPGGGETQYF.

The chain carries TRBV29-1 and TRBJ2-3; 8 nucleotides line up with TRBD2. The CDR3 is 13 amino acids. CDR1 is SQVTM, CDR2 ANQGSEA, per germline. Losses at the gene ends were 3 bases for V and 4 bases for J; bases not matched to a gene: 3. The CDR3 nucleotides are TGCAGCGTTGATCTCGGGGGGGCAGATACGCAGTATTTT. This translates into CSVDLGGADTQYF.

This clone has only one observation. This chain links TRBV5-4 with TRBJ1-6; 9 nucleotides line up with TRBD1. Germline V gives CDR1 SGHNT, CDR2 YYREEE (reference sequence). The V and J ends lost 5 bases and 10 bases, in that order; junction bases with no gene match: 7. The CDR3 covers 14 residues. The CDR3 DNA follows: TGTGCCAGCAGAACGGGACAGGGCGACTCACCCCTCCACTTT. This codes for CASRTGQGDSPLHF.

This clone counts as medium-sized. V gene TRBV7-3 combines with J gene TRBJ2-1; 7 nucleotides agree with TRBD2. V was pared by 2 bases and J by 6 bases, with 4 bases of the junction left unmatched. Germline V gives CDR1 SGHTA, CDR2 FQGTGA. This CDR3 has 14 residues. The CDR3 loop is CASSLRGGSNEQFF. The CDR3 DNA is TGTGCCAGCAGCTTACGGGGAGGGAGCAATGAGCAGTTCTTC.

The gene calls are TRBV5-8 and TRBJ2-5; D is unresolved. The germline V gene has CDR1 SGHTS and CDR2 YDEGEE. The CDR3 has 15 residues. The V gene lost 5 bases and the J gene lost 1 base, with 15 bases spanning the gap. CDR3 sequence (DNA): TGTGCCAGCAGTTTCCTAGAGAGTCTCCAAGAGACCCAGTACTTC. Translated, it gives CASSFLESLQETQYF.

CDR3 sequence reads: CASSQGGGAYNSPLHF. CDR3 in DNA: TGTGCCAGCAGCCAGGGGGGGGGAGCCTATAATTCACCCCTCCACTTT. The rearrangement links TRBV4-2 to TRBJ1-6; D is possibly TRBD1 (5 bases). The CDR3 length is 16 residues. CDR1 LGHNA and CDR2 YNFKEQ come from the germline V gene. V was shortened by 3 bases and J by 2 bases, with 11 bases between the two germline ends.

The V call is TRBV19, the J call TRBJ2-5, with TRBD2 matching 14 bases. V dropped 6 bases and J dropped 0; count of bases not matched to a gene: 3. Germline V CDR1 and CDR2: LNHDA, SQIVND (reference sequence). The CDR3 has 16 residues. In DNA, the CDR3 is TGTGCCAGTAGAAGGACTAGCGGGGGGTACCAAGAGACCCAGTACTTC. It encodes CASRRTSGGYQETQYF.

DNA for the CDR3: TGTGCCAGCCATCGACAGGGGGGAACTCCCCAGCATTTT. Protein sequence: CASHRQGGTPQHF. The chain joins TRBV6-5 to TRBJ1-5, with 9 nucleotides matching TRBD1. CDR1 MNHEY and CDR2 SVGAGI come from the germline V gene. The V segment lost 8 bases and the J segment 10 bases; nucleotides outside the gene matches: 9. CDR3 length: 13 residues.

J is TRBJ1-6 and V is TRBV14; no clear D. V dropped 3 bases and J dropped 14 bases, with 8 bases sitting between them. The CDR3 loop spans 11 amino acids. The germline V gene encodes CDR1 SGHDN and CDR2 FVKESK. The CDR3: CASSHGSALHF. The CDR3 bases are TGTGCCAGCAGCCATGGTTCGGCCCTCCACTTT.

The gene calls are TRBV7-9 and TRBJ1-2; TRBD1 matches at 7 bases. V shed 4 bases and J 7 bases; nucleotides not matched to a gene: 9. CDR3 size: 14 residues. Germline lookup yields CDR1 SEHNR and CDR2 FQNEAQ (reference sequence). CDR3 residues: CASSSRTGAFGYTF. In DNA form, the CDR3 reads TGTGCCAGCAGCTCGAGGACAGGCGCCTTTGGCTACACCTTC.

V usage is TRBV7-8 and J usage is TRBJ1-6, with D perhaps TRBD1 (5 bases). V was trimmed by 2 bases and J by 7 bases, leaving 12 bases between them. The CDR3 loop spans 15 amino acids. Germline-derived CDR1 and CDR2 are SGHVS and FQNEAQ. The chain's CDR3 is CASSLQGLWNSPLHF. The CDR3 bases are TGTGCCAGCAGCTTACAGGGTCTTTGGAATTCACCCCTCCACTTT.

This clone was recorded only once. V is TRBV15 and J is TRBJ2-2; D unclear. The CDR3 consists of 14 residues. V lost 1 base to trimming and J lost 3 bases, with 6 bases between them. Germline CDR1 LNHNV, CDR2 YYDKDF (reference sequence). CDR3 DNA: TGTGCCACCAGCAGAGGAGCGCACACCGGGGAGCTGTTTTTT. It is translated as CATSRGAHTGELFF.

This clone appeared once. V gene TRBV4-1 combines with J gene TRBJ2-3, with D perhaps TRBD2 (6 bases). The CDR3 sequence is 15 residues long. Germline loops: CDR1 MGHRA, CDR2 YSYEKL. V gave up 1 base and J gave up 1 base, with 9 bases separating them. In DNA, the CDR3 is TGCGCCAGCAGCCAAGGACAGCGGGGCACAGATACGCAGTATTTT. Translation: CASSQGQRGTDTQYF.

In this sample, this clone is large. This CDR3 is CASSLTGLEAQYF. CDR3 sequence (DNA): TGTGCCAGCAGCTTAACGGGGTTGGAGGCGCAGTATTTT. The V call is TRBV7-3, the J call TRBJ2-3; TRBD2 might be the D (5 bases). This CDR3 has 13 amino acids. Germline CDR1 and CDR2: SGHTA and FQGTGA. V was pared by 0 bases and J by 10 bases, with 11 bases between.

This chain connects TRBV23-1 to TRBJ2-5, with 12 bases fitting TRBD2. TRBV23-1 is assigned to the ORF class and has an uncertain function. V trimming: 0 bases; J trimming: 1 base; junction bases outside the gene matches: 9. The CDR3 runs 19 residues. Here the CDR3 reads CASSQSLGLAGSFQETQYF. The CDR3 DNA sequence: TGCGCCAGCAGTCAATCGCTAGGACTAGCGGGGAGCTTCCAAGAGACCCAGTACTTC.

Of note for this clone: Other DNA sequences from this sample encode an identical CDR3 as well. The gene calls are TRBV6-6 and TRBJ2-5, with 8 positions matching TRBD1. CDR3 size: 16 residues. V trimming: 6 bases; J trimming: 4 bases; junction bases outside the gene matches: 13. Germline CDR1 MNHNY, CDR2 SVGAGI (reference sequence). The CDR3 DNA sequence: TGTGCCAGCAGCCCGGACAGGGAAGAGGTGTCAGAGACCCAGTACTTC. Its translation: CASSPDREEVSETQYF.

A remark on this clone: A far larger clone lies a single base away; this is likely a read error. Different DNA sequences within this sample yield the same CDR3. The V gene is TRBV7-3, the J gene TRBJ2-3, with D possibly being TRBD2 (6 bases). The germline CDR1 and CDR2 sequences are SGHTA and FQGTGA. The CDR3 spans 14 residues. The CDR3 nucleotides read TGTGCCAGCAGCTTAGGGCGGGGCACAGATACTCAGTATTTT. Protein sequence: CASSLGRGTDTQYF.

The chain links TRBV5-1 to TRBJ2-1; D gene ambiguous. V was shortened by 0 bases and J by 5 bases, with 12 bases between the two germline ends. The length of the CDR3 is 15 residues. From germline, CDR1 is SGHRS and CDR2 YFSETQ. CDR3 in DNA: TGCGCCAGCAGCTTGGCGGGTTATAACCACAATGAGCAGTTCTTC. Protein sequence: CASSLAGYNHNEQFF.

This clone was seen only a few times. This rearrangement joins TRBV1 to TRBJ1-5; TRBD1 is the table's D call, not checked against the DNA. TRBV1 corresponds to a pseudogene. There are 16 residues in the CDR3. The CDR3 nucleotides are TGCACCAGCAGCCGAGAAAAACAGGGTCCCAATCAGCCCCAGCATTTT. Its translation is CTSSREKQGPNQPQHF.

This clone has only one observation. This chain joins TRBV28 and TRBJ2-1, with TRBD2 matching over 12 bases. Germline-derived CDR1 and CDR2 are MDHEN and SYDVKM. This CDR3 is 15 amino acids long. The V gene end was trimmed by 5 bases and the J gene end by 7 bases; junction bases not matched to a gene: 6. The CDR3 loop is CASSSSSGRGNEQFF. CDR3 coding DNA: TGTGCCAGCAGTAGCTCTAGCGGGAGGGGGAATGAGCAGTTCTTC.

The rearrangement links TRBV10-3 to TRBJ1-1; TRBD1 aligns across 10 bases. V dropped 4 bases and J dropped 3; count of bases not matched to a gene: 11. The CDR3 has 17 amino acids. The germline V gene has CDR1 ENHRY and CDR2 SYGVKD. The CDR3 nucleotides are TGTGCCATCAGTGCGAGGGGACAGGGGATGGTTCACACTGAAGCTTTCTTT. It specifies CAISARGQGMVHTEAFF.